The 26 T cell receptor beta chains in this list originate from one sample, sequenced in a study of spatial heterogeneity in lung cancer (dated by TCRdb to between 2018 and 2020). Library preparation was by 5' RACE. The data were produced on a NextSeq 500. TCRdb passed the public sequencing reads through fastp at Q25 and MiXCR, retaining productive beta sequences. Identical CDR3 protein sequences are pooled into one entry, listed with their most common genes and DNA. Here the sample has 75,000 to 85,000 distinct CDR3 sequences; 15% to 25% occur a single time. The ten most abundant clones make up about 6.8% of the sample. This specimen's time point label, per the study, means: sample taken at primary tumor resection. TCR sequencing used whole RNA extracted from tumor and nontumor lung tissue, or from cryopreserved PBMC samples, without cell sorting. The sequencing here drew on PBMCs, taken at surgery. The receptor set was obtained from a male donor with early-stage non-small cell lung cancer.

The chain employs TRBV5-1 and TRBJ2-2; D gene unclear. Trimming removed 5 bases from V and 3 bases from J, with 5 bases in between. CDR1 SGHRS and CDR2 YFSETQ come from the germline V gene. This CDR3 spans 12 amino acids. CDR3 in amino acids: CASSTDTGELFF. In DNA, the CDR3 is TGCGCCAGCAGTACCGACACCGGGGAGCTGTTTTTT.

This clonotype was observed a few times. This CDR3 is CASRAEPSYNEQFF. The CDR3 DNA reads as TGTGCCAGCAGGGCCGAGCCCTCCTACAATGAGCAGTTCTTC. The V call is TRBV2, the J call TRBJ2-1, with D hard to call. The CDR3 loop spans 14 amino acids. Germline values: CDR1 SNHLY, CDR2 FYNNEI. Trimming cost V 6 bases and J 0 bases, with 9 bases left between them. The complete variable domain, with remaining parts taken from reference TRBV2 and TRBJ2-1, reads EPEVTQTPSHQVTQMGQEVILRCVPISNHLYFYWYRQILGQKVEFLVSFYNNEISEKSEIFDDQFSVERPDGSNFTLKIRSTKLEDSAMYFCASRAEPSYNEQFFGPGTRLTVL.

This clonotype was seen ten or more times. CDR3: CSVEDGYGYTF. The DNA for the CDR3 is TGCAGCGTTGAAGACGGCTATGGCTACACCTTC. The chain has TRBV29-1 and TRBJ1-2; D unclear. V lost 0 bases and J 4 bases, leaving 3 bases between the germline ends. This CDR3 is 11 amino acids long. The V gene's germline CDR1 is SQVTM and CDR2 ANQGSEA.

The chain links TRBV4-2 to TRBJ2-4; no reliable D call. In germline, CDR1 is LGHNA, CDR2 YNFKEQ. CDR3 length: 20 residues. V was pared by 3 bases and J by 0 bases, with 24 bases between. In DNA form, the CDR3 reads TGTGCCAGCAGCCACCAAACCGACCCGGGCTCTACCCAAGCCAAAAACATTCAGTACTTC. Its protein is CASSHQTDPGSTQAKNIQYF.

There are a few counts of this clonotype. The V and J genes are TRBV30 and TRBJ1-2; D gene unclear. This CDR3 has 14 residues. V was clipped by 0 bases and J by 4 bases, with 12 bases between them. Germline-derived CDR1 and CDR2 are GTSNPN and SVGIG (reference sequence). The CDR3 sequence: CAWSVGQATYGYTF. CDR3 nucleotide sequence: TGTGCCTGGAGTGTAGGGCAGGCTACCTATGGCTACACCTTC.

This clonotype was observed a few times. This rearrangement joins TRBV6-1 to TRBJ2-7; 8 bases are a match to TRBD1. After removal of 3 bases from V and 0 bases from J, the junction contained 7 bases not matched to a gene. Germline CDR1 reads MNHNS; CDR2 reads SASEGT. The CDR3 totals 16 residues. The DNA for the CDR3 is TGTGCCAGCAGTGACCCACGGACAGGGAACTCCTACGAGCAGTACTTC. Its protein is CASSDPRTGNSYEQYF.

The chain couples TRBV11-2 to TRBJ2-1; D remains unclear. The CDR3 is made up of 15 amino acids. V lost 0 bases and J 0 bases, leaving 6 bases between the germline ends. From germline, CDR1 is SGHAT and CDR2 FQNNGV. The CDR3 coding sequence is TGTGCCAGCAGCTTAGAAGTCCTCTCCTACAATGAGCAGTTCTTC. Translated, it gives CASSLEVLSYNEQFF.

This clonotype was seen only a few times. The V and J genes are TRBV6-5 and TRBJ2-1; D remains unclear. Trimming pared 2 bases from V and 0 bases from J, leaving 14 bases between. The CDR3 length is 17 residues. CDR1 and CDR2 (germline): MNHEY, SVGAGI. The CDR3 loop reads CASSYANQRYSYNEQFF. The CDR3 DNA is TGTGCCAGCAGTTACGCGAACCAGCGTTACTCCTACAATGAGCAGTTCTTC.

The chain couples TRBV7-3 to TRBJ2-1; TRBD2 matches at 13 bases. The J segment lost 3 bases and the V segment lost 4 bases, leaving 3 bases of the junction unmatched. This CDR3 region has 16 residues. Germline V gives CDR1 SGHTA, CDR2 FQGTGA. The CDR3 DNA reads as TGTGCCAGCAGCTCGGGACTAGCGGGGTTCTACAATGAGCAGTTCTTC. Translating gives CASSSGLAGFYNEQFF.

This clonotype has a handful of counts. The chain joins TRBV19 to TRBJ2-2; D is possibly TRBD1 (6 bases). The CDR3 totals 15 residues. CDR1 is LNHDA and CDR2 is SQIVND in the germline V gene (reference sequence). V lost 7 bases to trimming and J lost 5 bases, with 17 bases between them. CDR3 in amino acids: CASTSPGANTGELFF. CDR3 bases: TGTGCCAGTACCTCCCCAGGGGCCAATACCGGGGAGCTGTTTTTT.

The chain joins TRBV7-2 to TRBJ2-2, with D maybe TRBD1 (5 bases). Per germline, CDR1 SGHTA and CDR2 FQGNSA. CDR3 length: 16 amino acids. Trimming stripped 1 base from V and 2 bases from J, with 11 bases between. The CDR3, as DNA: TGTGCCAGCAGCTTAGGTTACAGGCCAAACACCGGGGAGCTGTTTTTT. It is translated as CASSLGYRPNTGELFF.

There are a few counts of this clonotype. V usage is TRBV4-3 and J usage is TRBJ2-5; D possibly corresponds to TRBD2 (5 bases). The CDR3 consists of 15 residues. V was clipped by 0 bases and J by 4 bases, with 12 bases between them. Germline V gene lookup returns CDR1 LGHNA and CDR2 YSLEER. CDR3 protein: CASSQEIDGGETQYF. The DNA of the CDR3 is TGCGCCAGCAGCCAAGAGATCGACGGAGGAGAGACCCAGTACTTC.

This clonotype was seen more than once but under ten times. V usage is TRBV11-2 and J usage is TRBJ2-4; D possibly corresponds to TRBD2 (5 bases). CDR1 SGHAT and CDR2 FQNNGV come from the germline V gene. Deletions cut 3 bases from V and 7 bases from J, with 10 bases between. The CDR3 sequence is 13 residues long. CDR3 region: CASSFTRENIQYF. The CDR3 nucleotides read TGTGCCAGCAGCTTTACTAGAGAGAACATTCAGTACTTC.

In this sample, this clonotype turned up many times. V usage is TRBV10-3 and J usage is TRBJ2-7; 8 bases are shared with TRBD1. The CDR3 covers 12 residues. With 11 bases clipped from V and 1 base from J, the junction kept 4 bases outside the gene matches. Germline V CDR1 and CDR2: ENHRY, SYGVKD. CDR3 sequence (DNA): TGTGCCTCCGGACAGGGATCCTACGAGCAGTACTTC. Translation gives CASGQGSYEQYF.

The chain employs TRBV10-1 and TRBJ2-1; D remains ambiguous. The CDR3 runs to 14 residues. Germline assignment: CDR1 WNHNN and CDR2 SYGVQD (reference sequence). V shed 0 bases and J shed 4 bases, with 7 bases lying between them. Written as DNA, the CDR3 is TGCGCCAGCAGTGAGTCGGTGGGGTACAATGAGCAGTTCTTC. This translates into CASSESVGYNEQFF.

The sample holds a few counts of this clonotype. CDR3 residues: CASRRISTATNEKLFF. The DNA for the CDR3 is TGTGCCAGCAGACGAATAAGTACTGCAACTAATGAAAAACTGTTTTTT. This rearrangement joins TRBV27 to TRBJ1-4; unclear D gene. The CDR3 is 16 residues long. The germline V and J ends were trimmed by 6 bases and 0 bases, with 14 bases remaining between them. CDR1 and CDR2 (germline): MNHEY, SMNVEV (reference sequence).

The table lists this clonotype with a few counts. The V and J genes are TRBV12-3 or TRBV12-4 and TRBJ1-6; a weak D match, TRBD1 (6 bases). The CDR3 has 14 residues. Trimming removed 8 bases at V and 10 bases at J, with 18 bases between. The CDR3 bases are TGTGCCAGCCAACTGGGGGGACAACAATCACCCCTCCACTTT. Translated: CASQLGGQQSPLHF.

This clonotype was counted a few times. This chain joins TRBV2 and TRBJ2-7; no clear D gene. Germline CDR1 reads SNHLY; CDR2 reads FYNNEI. The CDR3 length is 13 residues. Trimming pared 6 bases from V and 5 bases from J, leaving 14 bases between. Here the CDR3 reads CASRIYRSNEQYF. CDR3 sequence (DNA): TGTGCCAGCAGGATATATCGGAGCAACGAGCAGTACTTC. Combining the CDR3 with reference TRBV2 and TRBJ2-7 gives the whole variable domain EPEVTQTPSHQVTQMGQEVILRCVPISNHLYFYWYRQILGQKVEFLVSFYNNEISEKSEIFDDQFSVERPDGSNFTLKIRSTKLEDSAMYFCASRIYRSNEQYFGPGTRLTVT.

Only a few counts were recorded for this clonotype. The chain has TRBV4-3 and TRBJ1-4; D remains unclear. CDR1 is LGHNA and CDR2 is YSLEER in the germline V gene. The CDR3 is 14 amino acids. Trimming pared 3 bases from V and 4 bases from J, leaving 9 bases between. In DNA, the CDR3 is TGCGCCAGCAGCCAGGAACAGTTTAATGAAAAACTGTTTTTT. Its protein product is CASSQEQFNEKLFF.

The J gene is TRBJ2-5, the V gene TRBV27; a weak D match, TRBD2 (6 bases). The ends were cut back, 8 bases at V and 2 bases at J, with 12 bases in the middle. From germline, CDR1 is MNHEY and CDR2 SMNVEV (reference sequence). This CDR3 has 13 residues. CDR3 region: CASRLGTQETQYF. CDR3 DNA sequence: TGTGCCAGCCGTCTTGGGACTCAAGAGACCCAGTACTTC.

This clonotype has just a few counts. The rearrangement joins TRBV5-1 to TRBJ2-1; 11 nucleotides match TRBD2. Per germline, CDR1 SGHRS and CDR2 YFSETQ. This CDR3 has 17 residues. Trimming took 0 bases from V and 5 from J; bases not matched to a gene: 7. The CDR3 DNA sequence: TGCGCCAGCAGCTTGGAAGTCGGTAGCGGGAGGGACAATGAGCAGTTCTTC. Translating gives CASSLEVGSGRDNEQFF.

The chain is built from TRBV18 and TRBJ2-3, with a weak D call TRBD2 (6 bases). Deletions cut 0 bases from V and 6 bases from J, with 10 bases between. The CDR3 sequence is 14 residues long. Per germline, CDR1 KGHSH and CDR2 LQKENI. The CDR3 is CASSPPRRVDTQYF. CDR3 DNA: TGTGCCAGCTCACCACCGCGGAGGGTCGATACGCAGTATTTT. Drawing the rest from reference TRBV18 and TRBJ2-3, the complete variable domain is NAGVMQNPRHLVRRRGQEARLRCSPMKGHSHVYWYRQLPEEGLKFMVYLQKENIIDESGMPKERFSAEFPKEGPSILRIQQVVRGDSAAYFCASSPPRRVDTQYFGPGTRLTVL.

The table lists this clonotype with a few counts. The chain has TRBV28 and TRBJ1-2, with D uncertain. Germline V lookup: CDR1 MDHEN, CDR2 SYDVKM. CDR3 length: 11 residues. Trimming stripped 3 bases from V and 8 bases from J, with 7 bases between. The CDR3 reads CASSFVEGYTF. Written as DNA, the CDR3 is TGTGCCAGCAGTTTTGTTGAGGGCTACACCTTC.

V and J are TRBV5-4 and TRBJ2-2, with D maybe TRBD1 (6 bases). Germline assignment: CDR1 SGHNT and CDR2 YYREEE (reference sequence). Trimming took off 4 bases at V and 7 bases at J, with 11 bases between the two ends. The CDR3 sequence is 13 residues long. CDR3 sequence: CASSDRQGGELFF. The CDR3 bases are TGTGCCAGCAGCGACAGGCAAGGCGGGGAGCTGTTTTTT.

About this clonotype: At one end, the junction sequence differs from germline, possibly due to a read error. V usage is TRBV19 and J usage is TRBJ2-4, with D unresolved. Germline V gene sequence: CDR1 LNHDA, CDR2 SQIVND (reference sequence). This CDR3 contains 11 residues. The CDR3 reads CASSIATIPTF. DNA of the CDR3: TGTGCCAGTAGTATAGCAACTATCCCCACCTTC.

J is TRBJ1-2 and V is TRBV6-5; D possibly corresponds to TRBD1 (6 bases). The germline V gene encodes CDR1 MNHEY and CDR2 SVGAGI. The V and J ends lost 4 bases and 4 bases respectively, with 10 bases between them. The CDR3 loop spans 13 amino acids. CDR3 protein: CASSSDSSYGYTF. DNA for the CDR3: TGTGCCAGCAGTTCGGACAGCTCCTATGGCTACACCTTC.